This section outlines one T cell receptor beta chain sequence together with its context. Its antigen remains undetermined. No much larger clonotype is one base removed from it; base qualities were not supplied. Preparation of the library involved the immunoSEQ multiplex PCR assay. TCRdb retrieved this table from immuneACCESS and kept in-frame rearrangements only. Not all clones are present; in checked studies, unresolved V genes account for under half, and no reason is known for the remainder. The sample table shows about 7,700 clones, and about 74% are seen once. Of the sample, about 1% falls within the top ten clones. This sample is drawn from a study of cutaneous CD30+ T cell lymphoproliferative disorder and hepatitis E (dated by TCRdb to 2016 to 2018). The CDR3 covers 17 residues, taking in both the cysteine and the phenylalanine. The DNA shown is the 51-base CDR3, in frame from base 1. Based on the germline V gene, the CDR1 and CDR2 sequences are MGHRA and YSYEKL. V is clipped by 1 base and J by 1 base, and the sequence between their germline boundaries is 14 bases long.

Material for sequencing was blood. The receptor was derived from a human donor with a cutaneous T cell lymphoproliferative disorder associated with hepatitis E virus. The rearranged segments are TRBV4-1 and TRBJ1-5, with the identity of the D gene unclear. The CDR3 protein: CASSQVLGGQSNQPQHF. The sequenced DNA: TGCGCCAGCAGCCAAGTATTAGGAGGGCAGAGCAATCAGCCCCAGCATTTT.